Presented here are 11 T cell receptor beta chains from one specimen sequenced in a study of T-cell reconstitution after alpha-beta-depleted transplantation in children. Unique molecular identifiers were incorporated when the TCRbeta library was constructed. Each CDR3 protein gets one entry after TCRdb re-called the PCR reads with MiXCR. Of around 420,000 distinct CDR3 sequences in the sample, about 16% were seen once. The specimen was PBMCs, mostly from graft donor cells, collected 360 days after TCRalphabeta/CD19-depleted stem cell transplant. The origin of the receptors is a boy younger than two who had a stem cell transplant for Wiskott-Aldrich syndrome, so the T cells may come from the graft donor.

The CDR3 DNA follows: TGCGCCAGCAGCTTGGCCAGGGGGGTCGGCGACGAGCAGTACTTC. Translation: CASSLARGVGDEQYF. The chain links TRBV5-1 to TRBJ2-7; D is perhaps TRBD1 (7 bases). Germline V gene sequence: CDR1 SGHRS, CDR2 YFSETQ. Trimming stripped 0 bases from V and 5 bases from J, with 15 bases between. The CDR3 is 15 residues long. Full variable domain (missing parts from reference TRBV5-1 and TRBJ2-7): KAGVTQTPRYLIKTRGQQVTLSCSPISGHRSVSWYQQTPGQGLQFLFEYFSETQRNKGNFPGRFSGRQFSNSRSEMNVSTLELGDSALYLCASSLARGVGDEQYFGPGTRLTVT.

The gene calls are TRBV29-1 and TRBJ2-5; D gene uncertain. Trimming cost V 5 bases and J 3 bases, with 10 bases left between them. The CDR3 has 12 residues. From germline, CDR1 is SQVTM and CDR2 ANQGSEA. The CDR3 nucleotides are TGCAGCGTTTTGGGTGGGGAAGAGACCCAGTACTTC. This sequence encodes CSVLGGEETQYF.

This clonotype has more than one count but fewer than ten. DNA for the CDR3: TGTGCCAGCAGCCGCTCCACCCCGAGGGTAGCGGGGGGGGGCGCCAAAAACATTCAGTACTTC. Translated: CASSRSTPRVAGGGAKNIQYF. The J gene is TRBJ2-4, the V gene TRBV3-1; 11 positions match TRBD2. The CDR3 sequence is 21 residues long. CDR1 LGHDT and CDR2 YNNKEL come from the germline V gene (reference sequence). V lost 4 bases to trimming and J lost 1 base; unmatched junction nucleotides: 18.

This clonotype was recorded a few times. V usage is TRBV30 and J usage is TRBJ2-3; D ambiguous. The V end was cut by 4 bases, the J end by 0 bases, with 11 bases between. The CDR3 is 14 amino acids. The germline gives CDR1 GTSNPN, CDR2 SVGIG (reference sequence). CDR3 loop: CAWKFRFSTDTQYF. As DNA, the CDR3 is TGTGCCTGGAAATTCAGATTTAGCACAGATACGCAGTATTTT.

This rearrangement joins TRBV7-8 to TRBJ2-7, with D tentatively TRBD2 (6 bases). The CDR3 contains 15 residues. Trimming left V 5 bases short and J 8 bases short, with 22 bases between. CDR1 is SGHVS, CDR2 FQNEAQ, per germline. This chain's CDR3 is CASSLGGTDLRKQYF. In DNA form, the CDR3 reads TGTGCCAGCAGCCTTGGCGGGACGGATCTCAGGAAGCAGTACTTC.

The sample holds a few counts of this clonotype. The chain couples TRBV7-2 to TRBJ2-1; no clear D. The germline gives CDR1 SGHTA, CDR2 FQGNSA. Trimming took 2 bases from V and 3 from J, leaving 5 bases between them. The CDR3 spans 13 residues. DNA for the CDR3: TGTGCCAGCAGCTTATCTTACTACAATGAGCAGTTCTTC. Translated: CASSLSYYNEQFF.

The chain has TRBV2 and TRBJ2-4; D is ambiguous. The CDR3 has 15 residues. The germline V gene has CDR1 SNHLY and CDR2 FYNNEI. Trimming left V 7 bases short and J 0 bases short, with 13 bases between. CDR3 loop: CASTDGLLAKNIQYF. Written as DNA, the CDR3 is TGTGCCAGCACCGACGGGTTGCTAGCCAAAAACATTCAGTACTTC. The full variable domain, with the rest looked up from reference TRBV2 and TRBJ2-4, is EPEVTQTPSHQVTQMGQEVILRCVPISNHLYFYWYRQILGQKVEFLVSFYNNEISEKSEIFDDQFSVERPDGSNFTLKIRSTKLEDSAMYFCASTDGLLAKNIQYFGAGTRLSVL.

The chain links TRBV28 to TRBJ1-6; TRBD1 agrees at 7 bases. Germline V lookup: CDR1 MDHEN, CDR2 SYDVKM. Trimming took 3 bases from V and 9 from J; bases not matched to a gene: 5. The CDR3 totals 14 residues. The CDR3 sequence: CASSFLGQRSPLHF. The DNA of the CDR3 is TGTGCCAGCAGTTTCCTGGGACAGCGTTCACCCCTCCACTTT.

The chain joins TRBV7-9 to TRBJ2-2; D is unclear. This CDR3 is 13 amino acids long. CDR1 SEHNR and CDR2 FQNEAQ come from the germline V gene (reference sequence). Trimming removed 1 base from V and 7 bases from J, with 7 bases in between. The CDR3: CASSLVRLGELFF. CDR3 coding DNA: TGTGCCAGCAGCTTAGTTAGGCTCGGGGAGCTGTTTTTT.

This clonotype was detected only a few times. The CDR3 is CASSQPLGSGKLFF. The CDR3 DNA sequence: TGTGCCAGCAGCCAACCTTTAGGTTCCGGAAAACTGTTTTTT. The rearrangement joins TRBV3-1 to TRBJ1-4; no reliable D call. Trimming took 2 bases from V and 10 from J, leaving 14 bases between them. The CDR3 has 14 amino acids. Germline-derived CDR1 and CDR2 are LGHDT and YNNKEL (reference sequence). Variable domain in full (rest from reference TRBV3-1 and TRBJ1-4): DTAVSQTPKYLVTQMGNDKSIKCEQNLGHDTMYWYKQDSKKFLKIMFSYNNKELIINETVPNRFSPKSPDKAHLNLHINSLELGDSAVYFCASSQPLGSGKLFFGSGTQLSVL.

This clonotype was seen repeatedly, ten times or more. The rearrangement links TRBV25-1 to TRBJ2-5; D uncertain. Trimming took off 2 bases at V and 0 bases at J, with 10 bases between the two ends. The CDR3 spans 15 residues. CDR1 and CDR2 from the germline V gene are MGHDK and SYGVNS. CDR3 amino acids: CASSENKVYQETQYF. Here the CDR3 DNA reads TGTGCCAGCAGTGAAAACAAGGTGTACCAAGAGACCCAGTACTTC.